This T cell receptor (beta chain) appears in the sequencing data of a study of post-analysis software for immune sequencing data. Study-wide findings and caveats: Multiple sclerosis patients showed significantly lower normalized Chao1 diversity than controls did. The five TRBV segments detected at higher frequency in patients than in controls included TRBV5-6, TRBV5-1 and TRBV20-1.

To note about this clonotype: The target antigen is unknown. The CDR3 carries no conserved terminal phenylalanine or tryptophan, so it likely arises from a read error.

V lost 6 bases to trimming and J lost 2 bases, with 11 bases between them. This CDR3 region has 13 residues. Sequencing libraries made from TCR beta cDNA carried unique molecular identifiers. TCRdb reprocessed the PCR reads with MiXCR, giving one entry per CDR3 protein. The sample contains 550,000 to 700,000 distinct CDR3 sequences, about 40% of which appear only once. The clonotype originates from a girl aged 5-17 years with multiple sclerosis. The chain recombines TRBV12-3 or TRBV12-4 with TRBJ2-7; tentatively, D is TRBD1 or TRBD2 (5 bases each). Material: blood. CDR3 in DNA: TGTGCCAGCAGCGACGGGGCTGCCTACGAGCAGTACTCC. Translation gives CASSDGAAYEQYS.